A selection of T cell receptor beta chains follows, all from one sample in a study of T cells after yellow fever vaccination. TCRdb ran MiXCR on the 5' RACE reads and lists one entry per CDR3 protein. The table has under 600,000 distinct CDR3 sequences, 20% to 25% seen once. Sequencing was performed on PBMCs, taken about 20 days after the first yellow fever vaccination. These receptors came from a man younger than 35 who received the YFV17D yellow fever vaccine. Both conserved end residues are part of each CDR3. The D gene is left open where the match is weak. For some rows the clone size is stated as once, few or many, or as a class when expanded; others skip it.

clone_size: -
v_call: TRBV12-3/TRBV12-4
j_call: TRBJ2-4
d_call: -
cdr3_nt: TGTGCCAGCAGCATCGGGGGCTGGGTCGACATTCAGTACTTC
cdr3_aa: CASSIGGWVDIQYF

clone_size: -
v_call: TRBV12-5
j_call: TRBJ1-1
d_call: -
cdr3_nt: TGTGCTAGTGCGACCCGGACTGAAGCTTTCTTT
cdr3_aa: CASATRTEAFF

clone_size: -
v_call: TRBV6-5
j_call: TRBJ2-2
d_call: -
cdr3_nt: TGTGCCAGCAGTTACCGGCGAAACACCGGGGAGCTGTTTTTT
cdr3_aa: CASSYRRNTGELFF

clone_size: -
v_call: TRBV7-6
j_call: TRBJ2-5
d_call: -
cdr3_nt: TGTGCCAGCAGCTTAGCGAGTTTCGGGGTAGCAGAGCAAGAGACCCAGTACTTC
cdr3_aa: CASSLASFGVAEQETQYF

clone_size: few
v_call: TRBV4-1
j_call: TRBJ2-2
d_call: -
cdr3_nt: TGCGCCAGCAGCCAAGTCCTTGACACCGGGGAGCTGTTTTTT
cdr3_aa: CASSQVLDTGELFF

clone_size: -
v_call: TRBV18
j_call: TRBJ2-2
d_call: -
cdr3_nt: TGTGCCAGCCCCATCGAGGGACGGAACACCGGGGAGCTGTTTTTT
cdr3_aa: CASPIEGRNTGELFF

clone_size: -
v_call: TRBV7-2
j_call: TRBJ1-2
d_call: -
cdr3_nt: TGTGCCAGCAGCTTAGCAGTGGGAGCTCTCTATGGCTACACCTTC
cdr3_aa: CASSLAVGALYGYTF

clone_size: -
v_call: TRBV9
j_call: TRBJ1-1
d_call: -
cdr3_nt: TGTGCCAGCAGCAGGGTGGTGAACACTGAAGCTTTCTTT
cdr3_aa: CASSRVVNTEAFF

clone_size: few
v_call: TRBV12-3/TRBV12-4
j_call: TRBJ2-5
d_call: -
cdr3_nt: TGTGCCAGCAGTCCCCGGCCCCCAGAGACCCAGTACTTC
cdr3_aa: CASSPRPPETQYF

clone_size: -
v_call: TRBV20-1
j_call: TRBJ2-1
d_call: -
cdr3_nt: TGCAGTCACAGCTCCTACAATGAGCAGTTCTTC
cdr3_aa: CSHSSYNEQFF

clone_size: few
v_call: TRBV18
j_call: TRBJ2-1
d_call: TRBD2
cdr3_nt: TGTGCCAGCTCACCCGGGGGGGGGAGCGACAATGAGCAGTTCTTC
cdr3_aa: CASSPGGGSDNEQFF

clone_size: few
v_call: TRBV20-1
j_call: TRBJ1-1
d_call: -
cdr3_nt: TGCAGCGTACCCCGACAGGCGGGGAACACTGAAGCTTTCTTT
cdr3_aa: CSVPRQAGNTEAFF

clone_size: -
v_call: TRBV5-1
j_call: TRBJ2-7
d_call: TRBD1
cdr3_nt: TGCGCCAGCAGCGGAGGGACAGGGTCTAACGAGCAGTACTTC
cdr3_aa: CASSGGTGSNEQYF

clone_size: many
v_call: TRBV12-3/TRBV12-4
j_call: TRBJ2-3
d_call: -
cdr3_nt: TGTGCCAGCAGTACCGTTTACGAGGGGGGCGGCACAGATACGCAGTATTTT
cdr3_aa: CASSTVYEGGGTDTQYF

clone_size: -
v_call: TRBV6-1
j_call: TRBJ2-4
d_call: -
cdr3_nt: TGTGCCAGCAGTGAAGCGGGGCAAAACATTCAGTACTTC
cdr3_aa: CASSEAGQNIQYF

clone_size: -
v_call: TRBV20-1
j_call: TRBJ2-6
d_call: TRBD2
cdr3_nt: TGCAGTGCAGTACTAGCGACCTCTGGGGCCAACGTCCTGACTTTC
cdr3_aa: CSAVLATSGANVLTF

clone_size: few
v_call: TRBV29-1
j_call: TRBJ1-2
d_call: TRBD1
cdr3_nt: TGCAGCGTTGTGAACGCCAGGGACAGCTACTATGGCTACACCTTC
cdr3_aa: CSVVNARDSYYGYTF

clone_size: -
v_call: TRBV5-1
j_call: TRBJ2-3
d_call: TRBD2
cdr3_nt: TGCGCCAGCAGCTTGAGTAGCGGGGGACTAGGAGATACGCAGTATTTT
cdr3_aa: CASSLSSGGLGDTQYF

clone_size: -
v_call: TRBV14
j_call: TRBJ2-5
d_call: -
cdr3_nt: TGTGCCAGCAGCAGACCTACAGGGTTTTCAGAGACCCAGTACTTC
cdr3_aa: CASSRPTGFSETQYF

clone_size: -
v_call: TRBV9
j_call: TRBJ2-3
d_call: TRBD2
cdr3_nt: TGTGCCAGCAGTCGGAGCGGGGGGGCTGGAGATACGCAGTATTTT
cdr3_aa: CASSRSGGAGDTQYF

clone_size: -
v_call: TRBV7-7
j_call: TRBJ2-1
d_call: -
cdr3_nt: TGTGCCAGCAGCCTGCCAGGGTCGCGTGAGCAGTTCTTC
cdr3_aa: CASSLPGSREQFF

clone_size: -
v_call: TRBV12-3/TRBV12-4
j_call: TRBJ1-5
d_call: -
cdr3_nt: TGTGCCAGCAGTATTACAGGCACTCGGAATCAGCCCCAGCATTTT
cdr3_aa: CASSITGTRNQPQHF

clone_size: few
v_call: TRBV20-1
j_call: TRBJ2-1
d_call: -
cdr3_nt: TGCAGTGCTAGAGCGCACCTTGGAGGTCAGGGCGCCTACAATGAGCAGTTCTTC
cdr3_aa: CSARAHLGGQGAYNEQFF

clone_size: many
v_call: TRBV7-3
j_call: TRBJ2-1
d_call: TRBD2
cdr3_nt: TGTGCCAGCAGCTTAACGGGCGGGAGCTCCTACAATGAGCAGTTCTTC
cdr3_aa: CASSLTGGSSYNEQFF

clone_size: -
v_call: TRBV5-4
j_call: TRBJ2-1
d_call: -
cdr3_nt: TGTGCCAGCAGCGAGGGACTCCCCGAATCCTACAATGAGCAGTTCTTC
cdr3_aa: CASSEGLPESYNEQFF

clone_size: few
v_call: TRBV9
j_call: TRBJ2-7
d_call: -
cdr3_nt: TGTGCCAGCAGCGTCGAAGGTTTTGCCTACGAGCAGTACTTC
cdr3_aa: CASSVEGFAYEQYF

clone_size: -
v_call: TRBV29-1
j_call: TRBJ1-1
d_call: TRBD1
cdr3_nt: TGCAGCGTTGATCCCCGGGACAGCTTGAACACTGAAGCTTTCTTT
cdr3_aa: CSVDPRDSLNTEAFF

clone_size: -
v_call: TRBV20-1
j_call: TRBJ1-5
d_call: -
cdr3_nt: TGCAGTGCCCAGGTGGATAGCAATCAGCCCCAGCATTTT
cdr3_aa: CSAQVDSNQPQHF

clone_size: -
v_call: TRBV7-8
j_call: TRBJ2-7
d_call: -
cdr3_nt: TGTGCCAGCAGCCCCCCGGGGTCTCACTCCTACGAGCAGTACTTC
cdr3_aa: CASSPPGSHSYEQYF

clone_size: many
v_call: TRBV12-3/TRBV12-4
j_call: TRBJ1-5
d_call: TRBD1
cdr3_nt: TGTGCCAGCCGGGACAGGGTAGTTCAGCCCCAGCATTTT
cdr3_aa: CASRDRVVQPQHF

clone_size: -
v_call: TRBV6-1
j_call: TRBJ2-1
d_call: -
cdr3_nt: TGTGCCAGCAGCCGCAGGGGCTCAGCGGCCTACAATGAGCAGTTCTTC
cdr3_aa: CASSRRGSAAYNEQFF

clone_size: few
v_call: TRBV7-8
j_call: TRBJ2-1
d_call: TRBD1
cdr3_nt: TGTGCCAGCAGAGAGAGGGACAGGCTGGGCGATGAGCAGTTCTTC
cdr3_aa: CASRERDRLGDEQFF

clone_size: -
v_call: TRBV27
j_call: TRBJ2-1
d_call: -
cdr3_nt: TGTGCCAGCAGTTTGAGGACTAACTACAATGAGCAGTTCTTC
cdr3_aa: CASSLRTNYNEQFF

clone_size: -
v_call: TRBV4-3
j_call: TRBJ2-5
d_call: -
cdr3_nt: TGCGCCAGCAGCCCACCTGACAGACCTCAAGAGACCCAGTACTTC
cdr3_aa: CASSPPDRPQETQYF

clone_size: few
v_call: TRBV28
j_call: TRBJ1-1
d_call: -
cdr3_nt: TGTGCCAGCACCACCGGCCCCTACACTGAAGCTTTCTTT
cdr3_aa: CASTTGPYTEAFF

clone_size: -
v_call: TRBV6-6
j_call: TRBJ2-5
d_call: TRBD2
cdr3_nt: TGTGCCAGCAGCTCCGGACTAGCGGGGACCCAGTACTTC
cdr3_aa: CASSSGLAGTQYF

clone_size: -
v_call: TRBV7-2
j_call: TRBJ2-1
d_call: TRBD1
cdr3_nt: TGTGCCAGCAGGTCACAGGGGTTCGCCTACAATGAGCAGTTCTTC
cdr3_aa: CASRSQGFAYNEQFF

clone_size: -
v_call: TRBV4-2
j_call: TRBJ2-2
d_call: TRBD2
cdr3_nt: TGTGCCAGCAGCCCCCAAGGGTCTGGACTAGCGGGGGGGCACACCGGGGAGCTGTTTTTT
cdr3_aa: CASSPQGSGLAGGHTGELFF

clone_size: -
v_call: TRBV20-1
j_call: TRBJ2-7
d_call: TRBD1
cdr3_nt: TGCAGTGCACACAGGGGCGTTAGCTCCTACGAGCAGTACTTC
cdr3_aa: CSAHRGVSSYEQYF

clone_size: few
v_call: TRBV20-1
j_call: TRBJ1-4
d_call: -
cdr3_nt: TGCAGTGCTCGGAGCGGGGGTTGGAATGAAAAACTGTTTTTT
cdr3_aa: CSARSGGWNEKLFF

clone_size: -
v_call: TRBV9
j_call: TRBJ2-3
d_call: -
cdr3_nt: TGTGCCAGCAGCCCGACGGGGCAGGGAGATACGCAGTATTTT
cdr3_aa: CASSPTGQGDTQYF